These 19 T cell receptor beta chains originate from one sample sequenced in a study of T cell responses to AZD1222 COVID-19 vaccine. Here immunoSEQ multiplex PCR was the method, and the copy in TCRdb shows in-frame clones only, minus some. The sample consists of 65,000 to 95,000 clones, 80% to 90% of them appearing once. The specimen comprised peripheral blood, sampled 28 days after the second AZD1222 dose. Receptors originate from an adult who received the AZD1222 COVID-19 vaccine.

The CDR3, as DNA: TGTGCCAGCAGTCGGGATCCCACAGATACGCAGTATTTT. This encodes CASSRDPTDTQYF. The genes are TRBV6-5 and TRBJ2-3; D is perhaps TRBD2 (5 bases). Germline lookup yields CDR1 MNHEY and CDR2 SVGAGI. V lost 5 bases, J lost 2 bases, and 8 bases lay in between. The CDR3 consists of 13 residues.

This chain links TRBV20-1 with TRBJ2-3, with D perhaps TRBD1 or TRBD2 (5 bases each). The V gene lost 4 bases and the J gene lost 8 bases, with 10 bases spanning the gap. Per germline, CDR1 DFQATT and CDR2 SNEGSKA (reference sequence). The CDR3 covers 11 residues. The CDR3 reads CSATQGTTQYF. CDR3 DNA sequence: TGCAGTGCTACCCAAGGGACTACGCAGTATTTT.

This sequence joins TRBV7-2 and TRBJ2-5; a possible D gene is TRBD1 (6 bases). This CDR3 region has 14 residues. Trimming stripped 2 bases from V and 7 bases from J, with 14 bases between. CDR1 is SGHTA and CDR2 is FQGNSA in the germline V gene. In DNA, the CDR3 is TGTGCCAGCAGCTTAATGGGGGCCACGGGGACCCAGTACTTC. It translates to CASSLMGATGTQYF.

By frequency in the sample, this clone is medium-sized. This rearrangement joins TRBV6-5 to TRBJ2-5, with TRBD1 identical over 7 bases. Germline V CDR1 and CDR2: MNHEY, SVGAGI. The CDR3 loop spans 14 amino acids. The V gene end was trimmed by 8 bases and the J gene end by 1 base; junction bases not matched to a gene: 7. CDR3 DNA: TGTGCCAGCCTAGACAGGGCCCTCCAAGAGACCCAGTACTTC. This translates into CASLDRALQETQYF.

The CDR3 bases are TGTGCCAGCAGCTCCTCCGGGACAGCCTACGAGCAGTACTTC. Its protein product is CASSSSGTAYEQYF. The chain is built from TRBV7-2 and TRBJ2-7; 7 bases match TRBD1. The ends lost 4 bases at V and 2 bases at J; junction bases unmatched: 5. Germline CDR1 and CDR2: SGHTA and FQGNSA. CDR3 length equals 14 residues. Full variable domain (missing parts from reference TRBV7-2 and TRBJ2-7): GAGVSQSPSNKVTEKGKDVELRCDPISGHTALYWYRQSLGQGLEFLIYFQGNSAPDKSGLPSDRFSAERTGGSVSTLTIQRTQQEDSAVYLCASSSSGTAYEQYFGPGTRLTVT.

This chain connects TRBV19 to TRBJ1-5, with D perhaps TRBD1 (6 bases). Trimming left V 4 bases short and J 6 bases short, with 13 bases between. The CDR3 loop spans 14 amino acids. CDR1 is LNHDA and CDR2 is SQIVND in the germline V gene (reference sequence). CDR3 in amino acids: CASSTTGLGQPQHF. The CDR3 DNA reads as TGTGCCAGTAGTACAACAGGGTTGGGTCAGCCCCAGCATTTT.

The chain combines TRBV28 with TRBJ2-7; D perhaps matches TRBD1 (6 bases). The CDR3 length is 13 residues. Trimming shortened V by 6 bases and J by 2 bases, and 11 bases separated the two germline ends. Germline V gives CDR1 MDHEN, CDR2 SYDVKM. Here the CDR3 reads CASRLSGAYEQYF. The DNA of the CDR3 is TGTGCCAGCAGGCTCTCAGGGGCCTACGAGCAGTACTTC.

The rearrangement joins TRBV2 to TRBJ2-1; 12 positions agree with TRBD1. The CDR3 is made up of 16 amino acids. Germline CDR1 SNHLY, CDR2 FYNNEI. V shed 8 bases and J 8 bases; nucleotides not matched to a gene: 13. The CDR3: CASRLPGQGARHEQFF. In DNA form, the CDR3 reads TGTGCCAGCCGGCTGCCGGGACAGGGGGCGAGGCATGAGCAGTTCTTC.

This clone turned up a few times. The chain is built from TRBV10-1 and TRBJ1-1; no clear D gene. V dropped 0 bases and J dropped 1 base, with 9 bases sitting between them. Germline V gene data show CDR1 as WNHNN and CDR2 as SYGVQD (reference sequence). This CDR3 contains 15 residues. CDR3 DNA: TGCGCCAGCAGTGAGTCGGGCAGGCCGAACACTGAAGCTTTCTTT. Translated, it gives CASSESGRPNTEAFF.

The chain recombines TRBV6-2 or TRBV6-3 with TRBJ2-3; D not certain. This CDR3 is built from 11 residues. In germline, CDR1 is MNHEY, CDR2 SVGEGT. The ends were cut back, 3 bases at V and 5 bases at J, with 3 bases in the middle. CDR3 nucleotide sequence: TGTGCCAGCAGTTATGGAGATACGCAGTATTTT. It is translated as CASSYGDTQYF.

The chain links TRBV30 to TRBJ1-1; 7 bases line up with TRBD1. After removal of 0 bases from V and 8 bases from J, the junction contained 3 bases not matched to a gene. Looked up from germline, CDR1 is GTSNPN and CDR2 is SVGIG (reference sequence). The CDR3 totals 12 residues. CDR3 protein: CAWSVRDREAFF. DNA of the CDR3: TGTGCCTGGAGTGTAAGGGACAGAGAAGCTTTCTTT.

This chain joins TRBV11-1 and TRBJ1-1; a weak D match, TRBD1 (5 bases). V was clipped by 6 bases and J by 4 bases, with 12 bases between them. This CDR3 region has 13 residues. Germline CDR1 and CDR2: SGHAT and FQDESV (reference sequence). Here the CDR3 reads CASRVGGGTEAFF. In DNA form, the CDR3 reads TGTGCCAGCAGGGTTGGCGGGGGCACTGAAGCTTTCTTT.

The V and J genes are TRBV6-6 and TRBJ2-3; D gene unclear. The CDR3 spans 12 residues. In germline, CDR1 is MNHNY, CDR2 SVGAGI (reference sequence). Trimming took off 10 bases at V and 7 bases at J, with 15 bases between the two ends. CDR3 sequence reads: CATSTLPNTQYF. Here the CDR3 DNA reads TGTGCCACCTCGACACTCCCAAATACGCAGTATTTT.

There are a few counts of this clone. The chain carries TRBV27 and TRBJ2-3; D uncertain. V lost 7 bases and J 1 base, leaving 21 bases between the germline ends. From germline, CDR1 is MNHEY and CDR2 SMNVEV (reference sequence). CDR3 length: 17 residues. CDR3 DNA sequence: TGTGCCAGCAAGCCCTTCCCCGCCCGGGTGGGCACAGATACGCAGTATTTT. This gives the protein CASKPFPARVGTDTQYF.

This chain links TRBV11-2 with TRBJ1-2; D is possibly TRBD1 (5 bases). Trimming pared 1 base from V and 6 bases from J, leaving 12 bases between. From germline, CDR1 is SGHAT and CDR2 FQNNGV. The CDR3 loop spans 14 amino acids. CDR3 in DNA: TGTGCCAGCAGCTTAGGAGTGGACACCCATGGCTACACCTTC. As protein: CASSLGVDTHGYTF.

The chain uses TRBV3-1 (or the pseudogene TRBV3-2) and TRBJ2-1; D unclear. Trimming left V 5 bases short and J 10 bases short, with 12 bases between. The CDR3 has 12 amino acids. Germline CDR1 LGHDT, CDR2 YNNKEL (reference sequence). Here the CDR3 reads CASSGVPVEQFF. In DNA form, the CDR3 reads TGTGCCAGCAGCGGGGTCCCGGTGGAGCAGTTCTTC.

The V call is TRBV29-1, the J call TRBJ1-1, with D possibly TRBD1 on 6 matching bases. This CDR3 region has 13 residues. Germline V gene data show CDR1 as SQVTM and CDR2 as ANQGSEA. V was clipped by 6 bases and J by 1 base, with 12 bases between them. In DNA form, the CDR3 reads TGCAGCGTCGAACAGGGATCGAACACTGAAGCTTTCTTT. Protein: CSVEQGSNTEAFF.

The chain's CDR3 is CASSRYRENTGELFF. The CDR3 DNA reads as TGTGCCAGCAGCCGGTACCGCGAAAACACCGGGGAGCTGTTTTTT. The chain has TRBV5-6 and TRBJ2-2; D is unclear. Germline V gene data show CDR1 as SGHDT and CDR2 as YYEEEE. Trimming stripped 4 bases from V and 2 bases from J, with 12 bases between. This CDR3 region has 15 residues.

J is TRBJ1-6 and V is TRBV6-1; perhaps TRBD1 as D (6 bases). V lost 2 bases and J 10 bases, leaving 18 bases between the germline ends. The CDR3 runs to 16 residues. CDR1 is MNHNS and CDR2 is SASEGT in the germline V gene. The CDR3 reads CASSEWGHTHDSPLHF. In DNA form, the CDR3 reads TGTGCCAGCAGTGAATGGGGACATACTCACGACTCACCCCTCCACTTT.